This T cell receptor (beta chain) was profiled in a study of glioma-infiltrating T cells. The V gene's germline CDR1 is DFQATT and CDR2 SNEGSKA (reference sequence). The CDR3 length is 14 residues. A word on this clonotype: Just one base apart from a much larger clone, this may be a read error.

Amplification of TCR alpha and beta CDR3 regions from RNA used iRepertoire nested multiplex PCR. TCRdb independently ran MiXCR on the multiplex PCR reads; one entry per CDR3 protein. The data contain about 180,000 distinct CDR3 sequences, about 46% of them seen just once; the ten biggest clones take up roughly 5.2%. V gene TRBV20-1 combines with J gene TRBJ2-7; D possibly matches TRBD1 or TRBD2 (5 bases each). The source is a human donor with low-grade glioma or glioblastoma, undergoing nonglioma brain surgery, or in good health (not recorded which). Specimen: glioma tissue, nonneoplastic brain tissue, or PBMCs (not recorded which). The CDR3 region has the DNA TGCAGTGCTCCATCCGGGACGTTGGCCTACGGGCAGTACTTC. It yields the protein CSAPSGTLAYGQYF.